Listed below are T cell receptor beta chains from one sample, sequenced in a study of CD8 T cells in ankylosing spondylitis. TCRdb re-called the 5' RACE reads through MiXCR, storing one row per CDR3 protein. The repertoire includes under 550,000 distinct CDR3 sequences, about 24% of them detected once, and under 0.9% sits in the top ten. The sequenced sample consisted of blood, either unsorted or a sorted T cell fraction (not recorded which). The receptors here all came from a male donor with ankylosing spondylitis. Each CDR3 is given with its conserved first and last residue. Each record gives: D gene, V gene, clone size, J gene, CDR3 DNA, CDR3 protein. A D gene is named only where the DNA matches it firmly. The listing skips clone size in some rows; elsewhere it reads once, few, many or a size class.

D: .; V: TRBV20-1; size: .; J: TRBJ1-5; DNA: TGCAGTGCCTCCGAGGGAGCTAGCAATCAGCCCCAGCATTTT; CDR3: CSASEGASNQPQHF
D: TRBD1; V: TRBV5-1; size: .; J: TRBJ2-3; DNA: TGCGCCAGCAGCCCAGGGACAGGACTTGATACGCAGTATTTT; CDR3: CASSPGTGLDTQYF
D: .; V: TRBV5-5; size: .; J: TRBJ2-1; DNA: TGTGCCAGCAGCCCCGAGGGGCGGATCAGGGGCCATGAGCAGTTCTTC; CDR3: CASSPEGRIRGHEQFF
D: .; V: TRBV24-1; size: few; J: TRBJ2-7; DNA: TGTGCCACCAGTGACTCTCGCGGGGCCTACGAGCAGTACTTC; CDR3: CATSDSRGAYEQYF
D: TRBD2; V: TRBV3-1; size: .; J: TRBJ2-5; DNA: TGTGCCAGCAGGGATTGGACTAGCGGTGAGGAGACCCAGTACTTC; CDR3: CASRDWTSGEETQYF
D: .; V: TRBV5-1; size: .; J: TRBJ2-1; DNA: TGCGCCAGCAGCTTGTTGGGGGCCGATGAGCAGTTCTTC; CDR3: CASSLLGADEQFF
D: .; V: TRBV7-2; size: .; J: TRBJ2-7; DNA: TGTGCCAGCAGCTTAGATTGGCGGAGAGCCGAGCAGTACTTC; CDR3: CASSLDWRRAEQYF
D: TRBD1; V: TRBV28; size: .; J: TRBJ2-5; DNA: TGTGCCAGCAGTTTCCAGACAGGGGGCGAAGAGACCCAGTACTTC; CDR3: CASSFQTGGEETQYF
D: TRBD1; V: TRBV7-2; size: .; J: TRBJ1-2; DNA: TGTGCCAGCAGTTTCCCACAGGGGAACTATGGCTACACCTTC; CDR3: CASSFPQGNYGYTF
D: TRBD2; V: TRBV25-1; size: .; J: TRBJ2-5; DNA: TGTGCCAGCAGTGAATACATAGGCGGGAGGGAGACCCAGTACTTC; CDR3: CASSEYIGGRETQYF
D: TRBD2; V: TRBV27; size: few; J: TRBJ2-3; DNA: TGTGCCAGCAGGAGCGGGAGGGCCGCAGATACGCAGTATTTT; CDR3: CASRSGRAADTQYF
D: .; V: TRBV24-1; size: .; J: TRBJ2-5; DNA: TGTGCCACCAGTGATTTGTACAGGAAGACCCAGTACTTC; CDR3: CATSDLYRKTQYF
D: .; V: TRBV5-6; size: .; J: TRBJ2-3; DNA: TGTGCCAGCAGCTTGTATCCAGGTCCCGCAGATACGCAGTATTTT; CDR3: CASSLYPGPADTQYF
D: .; V: TRBV20-1; size: few; J: TRBJ2-7; DNA: TGCAGTGCTAAATGGCCCGGAGGGACCTACGAGCAGTACTTC; CDR3: CSAKWPGGTYEQYF
D: .; V: TRBV19; size: .; J: TRBJ1-2; DNA: TGTGCCAGTAGTACTAGGGGGGCTAACTATGGCTACACCTTC; CDR3: CASSTRGANYGYTF
D: .; V: TRBV29-1; size: few; J: TRBJ1-1; DNA: TGCAGCGTTGCCCCGACAGGAAACACTGAAGCTTTCTTT; CDR3: CSVAPTGNTEAFF
D: TRBD2; V: TRBV12-3/TRBV12-4; size: .; J: TRBJ2-5; DNA: TGTGCCAGCACCCGGACTAGGGGAGAGACCCAGTACTTC; CDR3: CASTRTRGETQYF
D: .; V: TRBV5-1; size: few; J: TRBJ2-5; DNA: TGCGCCAGCAAGGCCCCGGGTTTAGCGTCCCAGACCCAGTACTTC; CDR3: CASKAPGLASQTQYF
D: .; V: TRBV5-5; size: .; J: TRBJ2-5; DNA: TGTGCCAGCAGCCCTGCTAGAGGCCAAGAGACCCAGTACTTC; CDR3: CASSPARGQETQYF
D: TRBD1; V: TRBV29-1; size: few; J: TRBJ2-1; DNA: TGCAGCGTTTCCCGGACAGGGGATATTTACAATGAGCAGTTCTTC; CDR3: CSVSRTGDIYNEQFF
D: TRBD2; V: TRBV5-1; size: .; J: TRBJ2-1; DNA: TGCGCCAGCAGCTCAGTTAGCGGGAAGGATGAGCAGTTCTTC; CDR3: CASSSVSGKDEQFF
D: TRBD2; V: TRBV12-3/TRBV12-4; size: .; J: TRBJ2-3; DNA: TGTGCCAGCGGTAACGGGGGGGGTCAGTATTTT; CDR3: CASGNGGGQYF
D: .; V: TRBV7-2; size: few; J: TRBJ2-1; DNA: TGTGCCAGCACCGACGCCGGGGGCTCCTACAATGAGCAGTTCTTC; CDR3: CASTDAGGSYNEQFF
D: TRBD1; V: TRBV7-2; size: .; J: TRBJ2-7; DNA: TGTGCCAGCAGTTTCACAGGGGCTAGGGAGCAGTACTTC; CDR3: CASSFTGAREQYF
D: TRBD1; V: TRBV5-1; size: few; J: TRBJ1-2; DNA: TGCGCCAGCAGTTTAGACAGGGGAACCTTCTACTTC; CDR3: CASSLDRGTFYF
D: .; V: TRBV29-1; size: many; J: TRBJ2-1; DNA: TGCAGCGTTGCCCTGACCGCAAAGGGGGGTGAGCAGTTCTTC; CDR3: CSVALTAKGGEQFF
D: .; V: TRBV5-1; size: .; J: TRBJ2-1; DNA: TGCGCCAGCAGCGGCAGCGCCAGCTCCTACAATGAGCAGTTCTTC; CDR3: CASSGSASSYNEQFF
D: .; V: TRBV12-3/TRBV12-4; size: few; J: TRBJ1-3; DNA: TGTGCCAGCAGTTTAGGGGGACCGATCTCTGGAAACACCATATATTTT; CDR3: CASSLGGPISGNTIYF
D: TRBD1; V: TRBV27; size: few; J: TRBJ2-7; DNA: TGTGCCAGCAGTGGGGGACAGGTCTACGAGCAGTACTTC; CDR3: CASSGGQVYEQYF
D: TRBD2; V: TRBV20-1; size: few; J: TRBJ2-1; DNA: TGCAGTGCGGGATCAAGAGCGGGAGAAGAGCAGTTCTTC; CDR3: CSAGSRAGEEQFF
D: .; V: TRBV9; size: .; J: TRBJ2-1; DNA: TGTGCCAGCAGCGTGAGAGACAATGAGCAGTTCTTC; CDR3: CASSVRDNEQFF
D: TRBD1; V: TRBV20-1; size: .; J: TRBJ2-7; DNA: TGCAGTGCTTCGGGGACAGGGGAAGCCTACGAGCAGTACTTC; CDR3: CSASGTGEAYEQYF
D: TRBD2; V: TRBV20-1; size: .; J: TRBJ2-1; DNA: TGCAGTGCTCCCAGACTAGCTGAAAATGAGCAGTTCTTC; CDR3: CSAPRLAENEQFF
D: .; V: TRBV19; size: .; J: TRBJ1-5; DNA: TGTGCCAGTAGTCCCGACCGGGGGATTGCGGGCAATCAGCCCCAGCATTTT; CDR3: CASSPDRGIAGNQPQHF
D: .; V: TRBV2; size: few; J: TRBJ2-2; DNA: TGTGCCAGCAGGGAGACAGATACAAACACCGGGGAGCTGTTTTTT; CDR3: CASRETDTNTGELFF
D: .; V: TRBV6-5; size: few; J: TRBJ2-2; DNA: TGTGCCAGCAGTTACGTTAGCGACACCGGGGAGCTGTTTTTT; CDR3: CASSYVSDTGELFF
D: .; V: TRBV5-1; size: few; J: TRBJ2-7; DNA: TGCGCCAGCAGCTTGGTGGGTGCTGGTGCCTACGAGCAGTACTTC; CDR3: CASSLVGAGAYEQYF
D: TRBD2; V: TRBV7-9; size: .; J: TRBJ2-1; DNA: TGTGCCAGCACTAAAGGGCTAGCGGGAGCTCATGAGCAGTTCTTC; CDR3: CASTKGLAGAHEQFF
D: .; V: TRBV19; size: .; J: TRBJ1-5; DNA: TGTGCCAGTAGTAGATCCGGGACGGATAGCAATCAGCCCCAGCATTTT; CDR3: CASSRSGTDSNQPQHF
D: .; V: TRBV12-3/TRBV12-4; size: .; J: TRBJ1-5; DNA: TGTGCCAGCAGTTTTAGTCAGGTGGAACCCCAGCATTTT; CDR3: CASSFSQVEPQHF
D: TRBD2; V: TRBV3-1; size: .; J: TRBJ2-1; DNA: TGTGCCAGCAGCCCAGCGGGGGGAGGCTACAATGAGCAGTTCTTC; CDR3: CASSPAGGGYNEQFF
D: .; V: TRBV7-2; size: many; J: TRBJ2-4; DNA: TGTGCCAGCAGCTTGGGGGGAGCCAAAAACATTCAGTACTTC; CDR3: CASSLGGAKNIQYF
D: .; V: TRBV12-3/TRBV12-4; size: few; J: TRBJ2-7; DNA: TGTGCCAGCAGTTTAAGCCAGGGGAAATACGAGCAGTACTTC; CDR3: CASSLSQGKYEQYF
D: TRBD2; V: TRBV5-4; size: .; J: TRBJ2-3; DNA: TGTGCCAGCAGCTTGATTGGCGGGAGGGCGCCAGATACGCAGTATTTT; CDR3: CASSLIGGRAPDTQYF
D: TRBD1; V: TRBV24-1; size: few; J: TRBJ1-5; DNA: TGTGCCACCAGTGATCCCGGACAGGTTGGTCAGCCCCAGCATTTT; CDR3: CATSDPGQVGQPQHF
D: .; V: TRBV24-1; size: few; J: TRBJ1-5; DNA: TGTGCCACCAGTCGGAGCGGTGGCAATCAGCCCCAGCATTTT; CDR3: CATSRSGGNQPQHF
D: .; V: TRBV5-1; size: few; J: TRBJ1-1; DNA: TGCGCCAGCAGCTTGGGGGCCAGAGTGAACACTGAAGCTTTCTTT; CDR3: CASSLGARVNTEAFF
D: .; V: TRBV30; size: .; J: TRBJ2-2; DNA: TGTGCCTGGGTACAGGGTATCCCCGGGGAGCTGTTTTTT; CDR3: CAWVQGIPGELFF
D: .; V: TRBV20-1; size: .; J: TRBJ2-3; DNA: TGCAGTGCTAGAGATCCCGGGACCGGGGGCACAGATACGCAGTATTTT; CDR3: CSARDPGTGGTDTQYF
D: TRBD1; V: TRBV18; size: few; J: TRBJ2-4; DNA: TGTGCCAGCTCACCGGGGACAGGGGCTATCTTAGCCAAAAACATTCAGTACTTC; CDR3: CASSPGTGAILAKNIQYF
D: .; V: TRBV12-3/TRBV12-4; size: many; J: TRBJ2-7; DNA: TGTGCCAGCAGTTTAACCTACGAGCAGTACTTC; CDR3: CASSLTYEQYF
D: .; V: TRBV20-1; size: few; J: TRBJ2-3; DNA: TGCAGTGCCCAAAAAAGTGGAGATACGCAGTATTTT; CDR3: CSAQKSGDTQYF
D: TRBD1; V: TRBV20-1; size: many; J: TRBJ2-7; DNA: TGCAGTGCCAGACAGGGAAGCTCCTACGAGCAGTACTTC; CDR3: CSARQGSSYEQYF
D: .; V: TRBV12-3/TRBV12-4; size: many; J: TRBJ2-2; DNA: TGTGCCAGTTCCCCCGGGACGGTCACCGGGGAGCTGTTTTTT; CDR3: CASSPGTVTGELFF
D: TRBD2; V: TRBV9; size: few; J: TRBJ2-1; DNA: TGTGCCAGCAGCGCAGGACTAGCGGGAGCTCAGAATGAGCAGTTCTTC; CDR3: CASSAGLAGAQNEQFF
D: .; V: TRBV3-1; size: .; J: TRBJ1-1; DNA: TGTGCCAGCACAGGACGGCTGAACACTGAAGCTTTCTTT; CDR3: CASTGRLNTEAFF
D: .; V: TRBV4-2; size: few; J: TRBJ2-1; DNA: TGTGCCAGCAGCCAGGGGACTGTGGCAACTTGGTGGTTCTTC; CDR3: CASSQGTVATWWFF